Following are 22 T cell receptor beta chains from one sample sequenced in a study of shared clonotypes between healthy human individuals. The data were produced by immunoSEQ multiplex PCR, yet TCRdb's version contains in-frame clones alone and is incomplete. The sample records around 2,000,000 clones, around 95% being singletons. Material: naive CD4+ T cells sorted from blood. Regarding subset: CD45RA+ positively selected. These receptors all come from a man in his late teens or twenties in good health.

This clone was counted once. The CDR3 spells CASSEAGAGGIYEQYF. The CDR3, as DNA: TGTGCCAGCAGTGAAGCGGGAGCGGGGGGCATCTACGAGCAGTACTTC. J is TRBJ2-7 and V is TRBV6-1; TRBD2 matches at 9 bases. CDR1 and CDR2 (germline): MNHNS, SASEGT. Trimming cost V 0 bases and J 3 bases; bases outside gene matches: 6. There are 16 residues in the CDR3.

The rearrangement uses TRBV9 and TRBJ2-5, with 11 bases identical to TRBD2. V shed 0 bases, J shed 2 bases, and the junction held 6 bases outside the gene matches. The CDR3 is 17 amino acids. Germline assignment: CDR1 SGDLS and CDR2 YYNGEE. CDR3 sequence (DNA): TGTGCCAGCAGCGTAGCACTAGCGGGGGCCACACAAGAGACCCAGTACTTC. It codes for CASSVALAGATQETQYF.

CDR3 sequence (DNA): TGTGCCAGCAGCTTAACCAGGGTTTCAACAGATACGCAGTATTTT. This codes for CASSLTRVSTDTQYF. The rearrangement joins TRBV7-9 to TRBJ2-3, with TRBD1 as a possible D gene (5 bases). V shed 2 bases and J shed 3 bases, with 12 bases lying between them. This CDR3 has 15 residues. The V gene's germline CDR1 is SEHNR and CDR2 FQNEAQ (reference sequence). The full variable domain, its missing parts supplied by reference TRBV7-9 and TRBJ2-3, is DTGVSQNPRHKITKRGQNVTFRCDPISEHNRLYWYRQTLGQGPEFLTYFQNEAQLEKSRLLSDRFSAERPKGSFSTLEIQRTEQGDSAMYLCASSLTRVSTDTQYFGPGTRLTVL.

For this clone: Other DNA sequences of this sample code for an identical CDR3. This rearrangement joins TRBV5-1 to TRBJ2-7, with D tentatively TRBD2 (6 bases). Germline assignment: CDR1 SGHRS and CDR2 YFSETQ. V lost 0 bases, J lost 3 bases, and 13 bases lay in between. The CDR3 sequence is 15 residues long. The CDR3 region is CASSLVGGVSYEQYF. DNA of the CDR3: TGCGCCAGCAGCTTGGTAGGCGGGGTTAGCTACGAGCAGTACTTC. The whole variable domain, remainder taken from reference TRBV5-1 and TRBJ2-7, is KAGVTQTPRYLIKTRGQQVTLSCSPISGHRSVSWYQQTPGQGLQFLFEYFSETQRNKGNFPGRFSGRQFSNSRSEMNVSTLELGDSALYLCASSLVGGVSYEQYFGPGTRLTVT.

Concerning this clone itself: Other DNA sequences in this specimen translate into the identical CDR3. This chain links TRBV18 with TRBJ2-3; 8 nucleotides agree with TRBD1. Germline V gene sequence: CDR1 KGHSH, CDR2 LQKENI. The CDR3 is made up of 15 amino acids. V gave up 3 bases and J gave up 0 bases; unmatched junction bases: 2. In DNA form, the CDR3 reads TGTGCCAGCTCACCGACAGGGGCTAGCACAGATACGCAGTATTTT. Residues: CASSPTGASTDTQYF. The whole variable domain, remainder taken from reference TRBV18 and TRBJ2-3, is NAGVMQNPRHLVRRRGQEARLRCSPMKGHSHVYWYRQLPEEGLKFMVYLQKENIIDESGMPKERFSAEFPKEGPSILRIQQVVRGDSAAYFCASSPTGASTDTQYFGPGTRLTVL.

V and J are TRBV15 and TRBJ2-7; tentative D call: TRBD1 (5 bases). The V end lost 1 base, the J end lost 3 bases, and 7 bases lay between the germline ends. The germline V gene has CDR1 LNHNV and CDR2 YYDKDF (reference sequence). There are 13 residues in the CDR3. As DNA, the CDR3 is TGTGCCACCAGCAGAGGTGACAGCTACGAGCAGTACTTC. Translated: CATSRGDSYEQYF.

V is TRBV5-1 and J is TRBJ2-7; a possible D gene is TRBD1 (5 bases). The V end was cut by 0 bases, the J end by 6 bases, with 10 bases between. CDR3 length equals 13 residues. Germline values: CDR1 SGHRS, CDR2 YFSETQ. The CDR3 region has the DNA TGCGCCAGCAGCTTGGAGGTGGGGCGCGAGCAGTACTTC. This sequence encodes CASSLEVGREQYF.

The V gene is TRBV27, the J gene TRBJ2-5; 9 bases align to TRBD1. CDR3 length: 15 amino acids. V trimming: 5 bases; J trimming: 5 bases; junction bases outside the gene matches: 9. CDR1 and CDR2 from the germline V gene are MNHEY and SMNVEV (reference sequence). The CDR3 sequence is CASSDNRGLKETQYF. Here the CDR3 DNA reads TGTGCCAGCAGTGACAACAGGGGGCTAAAGGAGACCCAGTACTTC.

The chain joins TRBV6-5 to TRBJ2-7; 7 nucleotides agree with TRBD1. This CDR3 contains 15 residues. The trim removed 2 bases at V and 3 bases at J, leaving 7 bases unmatched. Germline V lookup: CDR1 MNHEY, CDR2 SVGAGI. The CDR3 protein is CASSYRRQGLYEQYF. Here the CDR3 DNA reads TGTGCCAGCAGTTACCGTAGACAGGGTCTCTACGAGCAGTACTTC.

V and J are TRBV2 and TRBJ1-5; 7 positions agree with TRBD1. The CDR3 length is 14 residues. The V gene's germline CDR1 is SNHLY and CDR2 FYNNEI. After removal of 7 bases from V and 8 bases from J, the junction contained 11 bases not matched to a gene. The CDR3 is CASNLDREAEPQHF. The DNA for the CDR3 is TGTGCCAGCAATCTAGACAGGGAGGCTGAGCCCCAGCATTTT.

The rearrangement uses TRBV28 and TRBJ2-1; D may correspond to TRBD1 or TRBD2 (6 bases each). The CDR3 consists of 14 residues. Trimming removed 7 bases from V and 1 base from J, with 11 bases in between. CDR1 is MDHEN and CDR2 is SYDVKM in the germline V gene. The CDR3 coding sequence is TGTGCCAGCAAGACGGGGGCTTCCTACAATGAGCAGTTCTTC. As protein: CASKTGASYNEQFF.

The chain links TRBV5-5 to TRBJ1-5, with 9 bases that match TRBD1. Germline CDR1 SGHKS, CDR2 YYEKEE (reference sequence). The CDR3 has 14 residues. The V gene end was trimmed by 3 bases and the J gene end by 7 bases; junction bases not matched to a gene: 5. The CDR3 loop is CASSWGQGDQPQHF. The CDR3 DNA reads TGTGCCAGCAGCTGGGGACAGGGAGACCAGCCCCAGCATTTT.

This chain links TRBV4-1 with TRBJ2-3; D is possibly TRBD1 or TRBD2 (5 bases each). Germline V CDR1 and CDR2: MGHRA, YSYEKL. Between the trimmed V and J ends, which lost 4 bases and 2 bases, there was a span of 22 bases. The CDR3 runs to 18 residues. CDR3 protein: CASSPPKSPGRLTDTQYF. The CDR3 coding sequence is TGCGCCAGCAGCCCCCCGAAATCACCGGGACGGCTCACAGATACGCAGTATTTT.

This rearrangement joins TRBV5-6 to TRBJ2-1; a weak D match, TRBD2 (6 bases). Germline lookup yields CDR1 SGHDT and CDR2 YYEEEE. The length of the CDR3 is 15 residues. V was trimmed by 2 bases and J by 4 bases, leaving 13 bases between them. Here the CDR3 reads CASSFGGAWYNEQFF. In nucleotides, the CDR3 is TGTGCCAGCAGCTTTGGAGGGGCTTGGTACAATGAGCAGTTCTTC.

The chain combines TRBV15 with TRBJ1-2; D not resolved. Between the trimmed V and J ends, which lost 0 bases and 2 bases, there was a span of 10 bases. The CDR3 is 15 amino acids. The V gene's germline CDR1 is LNHNV and CDR2 YYDKDF (reference sequence). Here the CDR3 DNA reads TGTGCCACCAGCAGAGATCAGGCCTCGAACTATGGCTACACCTTC. It encodes CATSRDQASNYGYTF.

The rearrangement joins TRBV10-1 to TRBJ1-5; possible D gene TRBD1, 5 bases. CDR1 is WNHNN, CDR2 SYGVQD, per germline (reference sequence). V was trimmed by 3 bases and J by 2 bases, leaving 5 bases between them. The CDR3 has 13 amino acids. This chain's CDR3 is CASSDRGNQPQHF. The CDR3 bases are TGCGCCAGCAGTGACAGGGGCAATCAGCCCCAGCATTTT.

This clone was seen a few times. The rearrangement joins TRBV6-1 to TRBJ1-6; TRBD1 aligns across 11 bases. Germline assignment: CDR1 MNHNS and CDR2 SASEGT. This CDR3 contains 15 residues. Trimming cost V 5 bases and J 10 bases; bases outside gene matches: 7. The chain's CDR3 is CASSLQGTGGSPLHF. The CDR3 coding sequence is TGTGCCAGCAGTTTACAAGGGACAGGGGGATCACCCCTCCACTTT.

The genes are TRBV29-1 and TRBJ1-2; no firm D call. Germline V gene lookup returns CDR1 SQVTM and CDR2 ANQGSEA. CDR3 length: 14 amino acids. The germline V and J ends were trimmed by 7 bases and 5 bases, with 20 bases remaining between them. Here the CDR3 DNA reads TGCAGCGCCGCGGACCAAACCGGCCCTTATGGCTACACCTTC. As protein: CSAADQTGPYGYTF.

This chain uses TRBV6-6 with TRBJ1-3; tentatively, D is TRBD1 (5 bases). This CDR3 has 16 residues. Germline V lookup: CDR1 MNHNY, CDR2 SVGAGI (reference sequence). The ends were cut back, 6 bases at V and 0 bases at J, with 15 bases in the middle. The CDR3, as DNA: TGTGCCAGCAGACCTGGGACGGCAATCTCTGGAAACACCATATATTTT. Translating gives CASRPGTAISGNTIYF.

The V and J genes are TRBV4-2 and TRBJ2-7; 10 bases map to TRBD2. This CDR3 is built from 15 residues. CDR1 LGHNA and CDR2 YNFKEQ come from the germline V gene. With 2 bases clipped from V and 0 bases from J, the junction kept 1 base outside the gene matches. CDR3 residues: CASSQLAGGSYEQYF. As DNA, the CDR3 is TGTGCCAGCAGCCAATTAGCGGGGGGCTCCTACGAGCAGTACTTC.

The CDR3, as DNA: TGTGCCAGCAGCCAGGGGGGAGACTATGGCTACACCTTC. Its translation is CASSQGGDYGYTF. The V gene is TRBV7-9, the J gene TRBJ1-2; 7 bases agree with TRBD1. The ends lost 5 bases at V and 3 bases at J; junction bases unmatched: 3. The CDR3 is 13 residues long. Germline CDR1 SEHNR, CDR2 FQNEAQ (reference sequence).

DNA of the CDR3: TGTGCCAGCAGTGAGGAGGGGCTCAATCAGCCCCAGCATTTT. As protein: CASSEEGLNQPQHF. The J gene is TRBJ1-5, the V gene TRBV2; D is possibly TRBD1 (5 bases). V gave up 3 bases and J gave up 3 bases, with 9 bases separating them. This CDR3 comprises 14 residues. Germline V gene sequence: CDR1 SNHLY, CDR2 FYNNEI.